This TCR beta chain appears in the sequencing data of a study of blood T cell repertoires in COVID-19 (dated by TCRdb to 2018 to 2020). For context, the study as a whole: Samples from collaborators originated in the United States, Italy and Spain and spanned both the acute and convalescent phases of COVID-19. A freely available public database, intended as a resource for researchers studying the immune response to SARS-CoV-2, is where the repertoires were released. The prospective study material was composed of cDNA or gDNA derived from T cells, B-cell-depleted T cells, or PBMCs. The dataset comprised deeply sampled blood TCRbeta repertoires from subjects exposed to, actively infected with, or recovered from COVID-19. The samples were drawn from two sources: the first 160 participants of the ongoing ImmuneRACE study, and over 950 subjects contributed by 6 global collaborators. Where available, HLA class I and class II types were obtained from metadata supplied by the sample provider rather than from assay-based typing. Sample metadata almost always included a de-identified subject ID, COVID-19 status, age in years and sex.

V drops 4 bases and J drops 5 bases, leaving 19 bases in between. Looking up the germline V gene yields CDR1 SGHRS and CDR2 YFSETQ. CDR3 length: 15 amino acids, cysteine to phenylalanine. The sequence is cut down to CDR3 DNA, 45 bases in frame from base 1. The immunoSEQ Assay, a bias-controlled multiplex PCR, was used to amplify TCRbeta CDR3 regions from genomic DNA. The authors processed their data as follows. Nucleated cell counts per sample were estimated from amplification of reference gene primers within the assay. To quantify the absolute abundance of each unique TCRbeta CDR3 rearrangement, sequence reads were collapsed and filtered. For each sample, productive Simpson clonality was calculated by taking the square root of Simpson's diversity index across productive rearrangements. TCRdb took this table from immuneACCESS and kept in-frame rearrangements with V and J called. Such tables lack part of the clones; where checked against another copy, unresolved V genes explain under half of the gap, and the rest is unexplained. The D gene and trimming were derived from the DNA, and the V and J assignments and clone size from that table. The sample table lists about 200,000 clones, over 75% of them with a count of one. Clones ranked in the top ten supply roughly 3.5% of the sample.

For this clone: The clone's antigen remains unknown. No base quality values were provided; no much bigger clone lies one nucleotide off.

General findings and caveats noted by the study authors: Clinical and demographic metadata were provided uncurated, with the amount varying by source and participant.

Each collaborating institution followed its own protocols to collect whole blood in K2EDTA tubes. Collaborator samples were shipped for TCRbeta analysis as frozen whole blood, isolated PBMCs, or DNA extracted from either sample type. Material for sequencing was peripheral blood. This TCR was recovered from a man aged 55 to 70 with acute or convalescent COVID-19. This chain joins TRBV5-1 to TRBJ2-7; perhaps TRBD2 is the D gene, with 6 bases matching. The nucleotide sequence reads TGCGCCAGCAGCCCCGGAGCCGGGGACTCTCACGAGCAGTACTTC. The encoded protein is CASSPGAGDSHEQYF.